A selection of T cell receptor beta chains follows, all from one sample in a study of cytomegalovirus exposure and HLA in healthy donors. Using immunoSEQ multiplex PCR, the repertoire was profiled, and TCRdb retains in-frame clones only, with some absent. The sample carries under 150,000 clones, 55% to 75% recorded once. Source material: PBMCs. The receptors derive from a man younger than 40 in good health and CMV-seropositive. Both conserved end residues are part of each CDR3. D genes are given only for firm matches. A row's size may be missing; if present it is once, few, many or a size class.

V	size	J	D	DNA	CDR3
TRBV4-2	-	TRBJ2-5	TRBD1	TGTGCCAGCAGCCAAAACAGGGGCCAAGAGACCCAGTACTTC	CASSQNRGQETQYF
TRBV6-5	few	TRBJ2-5	-	TGTGCCAGCAGTAATCAAGGGGTAGAGACCCAGTACTTC	CASSNQGVETQYF
TRBV19	once	TRBJ2-1	TRBD2	TGTGCCAGTAGTCGTTCGCGGGAGGGCCTGAGGAATGAGCAGTTCTTC	CASSRSREGLRNEQFF
TRBV6-6	-	TRBJ2-5	-	TGTGCCAGCAGTTACTCTTATGGCGGGACCGAGACCCAGTACTTC	CASSYSYGGTETQYF
TRBV6-5	-	TRBJ1-3	-	TGTGCCAGCAGTCCGAGGAGTGGAAACACCATATATTTT	CASSPRSGNTIYF
TRBV5-1	-	TRBJ2-1	-	TGCGCCAGCAGCTTGGGCGGGTCCGGGAGCAGGAACAATGAGCAGTTCTTC	CASSLGGSGSRNNEQFF
TRBV5-4	-	TRBJ2-3	TRBD2	TGTGCCAGCAGCACAAGACTAGCGGGACTGACAGATACGCAGTATTTT	CASSTRLAGLTDTQYF
TRBV6-5	-	TRBJ1-2	-	TGTGCCAGCAGTTACCGCGGGGGAAGAATTGGCTACACCTTC	CASSYRGGRIGYTF
TRBV29-1	-	TRBJ2-3	-	TGCAGCACCGGCACAGGGCGCACAGATACGCAGTATTTT	CSTGTGRTDTQYF
TRBV7-2	-	TRBJ1-3	-	TGTGCCAGCAGCTTAGACTCTTACTCTGGAAACACCATATATTTT	CASSLDSYSGNTIYF
TRBV11-2	once	TRBJ1-2	-	TGTGCCAGCAGCTTAGGGGGGGGAAACTATGGCTACACCTTC	CASSLGGGNYGYTF
TRBV5-6	-	TRBJ2-2	TRBD2	TGTGCCAGCAGCCTACGCTTCAGCGGGAGCCCCCCCGGGGAGCTGTTTTTT	CASSLRFSGSPPGELFF
TRBV7-2	-	TRBJ2-3	-	TGTGCCAGCAGCTTAGGGGGCGCAGATACGCAGTATTTT	CASSLGGADTQYF
TRBV6-1	-	TRBJ1-1	-	TGTGCCAGCAGTGTGGGAGTGGATGAAGCTTTCTTT	CASSVGVDEAFF
TRBV5-1	-	TRBJ2-7	-	TGCGCCAGCAGCCCCCTAACCCTTGACGAGCAGTACTTC	CASSPLTLDEQYF
TRBV6-5	few	TRBJ2-5	TRBD2	TGTGCCAGCAGCCGACGCGGGGGTTGGGAGACCCAGTACTTC	CASSRRGGWETQYF
TRBV6-5	-	TRBJ2-7	-	TGTGCCAGCGGCGCCGGACAACGCTCCTACGAGCAGTACTTC	CASGAGQRSYEQYF
TRBV4-3	-	TRBJ2-7	TRBD1	TGCGCCAGCAGCCACTCAGGAGGACAGGGTAGCTACGAGCAGTACTTC	CASSHSGGQGSYEQYF
TRBV5-8	-	TRBJ1-1	TRBD1	TGTGCCAGCAGCTTGGGGACAGGGGGCTTAAGGGACACTGAAGCTTTCTTT	CASSLGTGGLRDTEAFF
TRBV28	few	TRBJ2-7	-	TGTGCCAGCAGTTTCGGCTCCTACGAGCAGTACTTC	CASSFGSYEQYF
TRBV28	-	TRBJ1-1	-	TGTGCCAGCAGTTTGCCAGGGACTGAAGCTTTCTTT	CASSLPGTEAFF
TRBV5-8	-	TRBJ2-1	-	TGTGCCAGCAGCTTGCTTCCCGGAGTGGCGGACAATGAGCAGTTCTTC	CASSLLPGVADNEQFF
TRBV21-1	-	TRBJ2-7	-	TGTGCCAGCAGCAAAGAGGGGGGAGGGCCCAACTCCTACGAGCAGTACTTC	CASSKEGGGPNSYEQYF
TRBV27	-	TRBJ1-5	TRBD1	TGTGCCAGCAGTCAAAGACCCGGGACAGGGAATCAGCCCCAGCATTTT	CASSQRPGTGNQPQHF
TRBV9	-	TRBJ2-2	TRBD2	TGTGCCAGCAGCGCCCGAGCGGGAGCCGGGGAGCTGTTTTTT	CASSARAGAGELFF
TRBV18	once	TRBJ2-2	-	TGTGCCAGCTCACCACCGAACAGGGCCGGGGAGCTGTTTTTT	CASSPPNRAGELFF
TRBV15	once	TRBJ1-4	-	TGTGCCACCAGCAGACAGGCCATAAATGAAAAACTGTTTTTT	CATSRQAINEKLFF
TRBV7-2	-	TRBJ1-4	TRBD1	TGTGCCAGCAGCCCTGGACAGGGCAGGGGCCTGTTTTTT	CASSPGQGRGLFF
TRBV7-2	few	TRBJ2-7	-	TGTGCCAGCAGCTTAAGGCTAGAACTAGGCGAGCAGTACTTC	CASSLRLELGEQYF
TRBV2	-	TRBJ2-1	-	TGTGCCAGCAGACAGACTAGCTACAATGAGCAGTTCTTC	CASRQTSYNEQFF
TRBV9	-	TRBJ1-3	TRBD1	TGTGCCAGCAGCGCGGGACAGGGAAACACCATATATTTT	CASSAGQGNTIYF
TRBV11-2	-	TRBJ1-6	TRBD1	TGTGCCAGCAGCACCGCGGGCGGGACAGACGATTCACCCCTCCACTTT	CASSTAGGTDDSPLHF
TRBV27	-	TRBJ2-3	-	TGTGCCAGCAGTTTAGCGGGATCTTCTACAGATACGCAGTATTTT	CASSLAGSSTDTQYF
TRBV4-2	-	TRBJ2-6	TRBD2	TGTGCCAGCAGCCAGTTAAGCGGGAGTGGCGCCAACGTCCTGACTTTC	CASSQLSGSGANVLTF
TRBV2	-	TRBJ1-2	-	TGTGCCAGCAGTGAAGGGACTTTGTGGGGCTACACCTTC	CASSEGTLWGYTF
TRBV5-8	few	TRBJ2-5	-	TGTGCCAGCGGACTAGACAGGTCGGGGACCCAGTACTTC	CASGLDRSGTQYF
TRBV6-5	-	TRBJ2-7	TRBD1	TGTGCCAGCAGTTACTCGACGGGACAGGAGGCCTACGAGCAGTACTTC	CASSYSTGQEAYEQYF
TRBV5-1	few	TRBJ2-1	TRBD2	TGCGCCAGCAGCCTAAACGGTGGACTAGCGGGAGGGTCCTACAATGAGCAGTTCTTC	CASSLNGGLAGGSYNEQFF
TRBV6-5	-	TRBJ2-7	TRBD1	TGTGCCAGCAGTTCTAGGACAGGGAAGGTCTACGAGCAGTACTTC	CASSSRTGKVYEQYF
TRBV6-1	-	TRBJ1-3	-	TGTGCCAGCAGTGAAGCGCTTTCTCAGAACACCATATATTTT	CASSEALSQNTIYF
TRBV6-5	once	TRBJ1-2	-	TGTGCCAGCAGCAGCGACAGGCCTTCTGGCTACACCTTC	CASSSDRPSGYTF
TRBV20-1	-	TRBJ2-7	-	TGCAGTGCTAGGCGGTACGAGCAGTACTTC	CSARRYEQYF
TRBV11-2	-	TRBJ2-7	TRBD2	TGTGCCAGCAGCTTAATTAGCGGGAAGGTAGGATACGAGCAGTACTTC	CASSLISGKVGYEQYF
TRBV5-1	-	TRBJ2-5	-	TGCGCCAGCAGCCCGGAGGCAGGCCGGGGTGGTCTTAAAGAGACCCAGTACTTC	CASSPEAGRGGLKETQYF
TRBV7-8	-	TRBJ1-5	-	TGTGCCAGCAGCTCCGGGACAAGGGAAAATCAGCCCCAGCATTTT	CASSSGTRENQPQHF
TRBV7-6	-	TRBJ2-3	-	TGTGCCAGCAGCTTAACCCCCCTGGGCCGTGGGGATACGCAGTATTTT	CASSLTPLGRGDTQYF
TRBV11-3	-	TRBJ2-3	TRBD2	TGTGCCAGCAGAGCGGGACCGGAACAAGATACGCAGTATTTT	CASRAGPEQDTQYF
TRBV19	-	TRBJ1-1	TRBD1	TGTGCCAGTACCGATTCACAGGGGGCCCGGACTGAAGCTTTCTTT	CASTDSQGARTEAFF
TRBV5-6	-	TRBJ2-2	-	TGTGCCAGCAGCTTGGGAGTGAACACCGGGGAGCTGTTTTTT	CASSLGVNTGELFF